The rows below give T cell receptor beta chains drawn from one sample of a study of T cells in Graves' hyperthyroidism and ophthalmopathy. TCRdb processed the multiplex PCR reads anew with MiXCR; each CDR3 protein has one entry. The sample carries some 370,000 distinct CDR3 sequences, about 14% recorded once. The sequenced sample consisted of blood. These receptors all come from a man aged 45 to 65 with Graves' ophthalmopathy. Both conserved end residues are part of each CDR3. The D gene is left open where the match is weak. Size tells how often a clone was seen (once, few, many) or the class of an expanded clone, and some rows leave it out.

size,J,V,D,DNA,CDR3
few,TRBJ1-1,TRBV29-1,-,TGCAGCGTTGAGTCGGGGGACCCCGTTGGAGCTTTCTTT,CSVESGDPVGAFF
-,TRBJ2-2,TRBV11-1,-,TGTGCCAGCAGCCACCGCGGGACAGCGACCGGGGAGCTGTTTTTT,CASSHRGTATGELFF
many,TRBJ2-2,TRBV11-3,-,TGTGCCAGCAGCTTAGTTGTGGGAGTTGGGGGCACCGGGGAGCTGTTTTTT,CASSLVVGVGGTGELFF
-,TRBJ1-4,TRBV14,-,TGTGCCAGCAGCCAAGGAGACAGAGTTAATGAAAAACTGTTTTTT,CASSQGDRVNEKLFF
many,TRBJ2-7,TRBV20-1,-,TGCAGTGCTAGTTCCGGGATTATGGGCTACGAGCAGTACTTC,CSASSGIMGYEQYF
many,TRBJ2-5,TRBV7-8,-,TGTGCCAGCAGCTACAAGAGAGGGGTGTTGCAAGAGACCCAGTACTTC,CASSYKRGVLQETQYF
many,TRBJ2-5,TRBV11-2,-,TGTGCCAGCAGCTTAGCTCCGGGGATCCAAGAGACCCAGTACTTC,CASSLAPGIQETQYF
many,TRBJ2-1,TRBV13,-,TGTGCCAGCAGCTGGGGGACCCTGAGGGGCAATGAGCAGTTCTTC,CASSWGTLRGNEQFF
many,TRBJ2-1,TRBV7-9,-,TGTGCCAGCAGCTTAAGCGGTAATGAGCAGTTCTTC,CASSLSGNEQFF
many,TRBJ2-7,TRBV30,-,TGTGCCTGGAGTGTATTGCTTGAGGGTGAGCAGTACTTC,CAWSVLLEGEQYF
few,TRBJ2-1,TRBV4-1,-,TGCGCCAGCAGCCGGGATGCCCTATCCAATGAGCAGTTCTTC,CASSRDALSNEQFF
many,TRBJ1-1,TRBV4-2,-,TGTGCCAGCAGCCAGGGGCGCGGGATGAACACTGAAGCTTTCTTT,CASSQGRGMNTEAFF
many,TRBJ2-3,TRBV9,-,TGTGCCAGCAGCGTTCATTCAGCGGCTATCACAGATACGCAGTATTTT,CASSVHSAAITDTQYF
few,TRBJ2-1,TRBV6-1,-,TGTGCCAGCTTGGAGTCCAATGAGCAGTTCTTC,CASLESNEQFF
many,TRBJ2-1,TRBV6-1,-,TGTGCCAGCAGGACCGGGACGATTACTTGGCGCACCAACAATGAGCAGTTCTTC,CASRTGTITWRTNNEQFF
few,TRBJ2-1,TRBV19,-,TGTGCCAGTGCATTAGCCCCCAATGAGCAGTTCTTC,CASALAPNEQFF
-,TRBJ2-1,TRBV19,TRBD2,TGTGCCACAGGACTAGCCGAGCAGTTCTTC,CATGLAEQFF
many,TRBJ1-2,TRBV5-1,-,TGCGCCAGCAGCTTGCAGGGCTGGTATGGCTACACCTTC,CASSLQGWYGYTF
many,TRBJ2-5,TRBV3-1,-,TGTGCCAGCAGCCAAGATCACGAGACCCAGTACTTC,CASSQDHETQYF
many,TRBJ2-7,TRBV5-6,-,TGTGCCAGCAGCCTTTCCGACTACGAGCAGTACTTC,CASSLSDYEQYF
many,TRBJ1-1,TRBV7-9,-,TGTGCCAGCAGCCCTTGGGTTGAGTTCTGGAACACTGAAGCTTTCTTT,CASSPWVEFWNTEAFF
few,TRBJ2-3,TRBV10-2,TRBD2,TGCGCCAGCAGTGAATTAGGGGTACTAGCGGGAGCAGATACGCAGTATTTT,CASSELGVLAGADTQYF
few,TRBJ2-5,TRBV3-1,TRBD1,TGTGCCAGCACTCCCGGTTCCTCCGGGACAGAAAAAGAGACCCAGTACTTC,CASTPGSSGTEKETQYF
-,TRBJ1-4,TRBV6-1,TRBD1,TGTGCCAGCAGGCCGGGACAGGGGGTGTCTAATGAAAAACTGTTTTTT,CASRPGQGVSNEKLFF
few,TRBJ2-2,TRBV5-1,-,TGCGCCAGCAGCTTGAGGACAAGTACGAACACCGGGGAGCTGTTTTTT,CASSLRTSTNTGELFF
many,TRBJ1-2,TRBV27,-,TGTGCCAGAAGCGCGTGTTGTCACTATGGCTACACCTTC,CARSACCHYGYTF
-,TRBJ2-7,TRBV12-3/TRBV12-4,-,TGTGCCGGCAGTTTCCAAAGCAGCATGGGCGAGCAGTACTTC,CAGSFQSSMGEQYF
-,TRBJ2-7,TRBV29-1,-,TGCAGCTTTTCCAGTCTCTCCTACGAGCAGTACTTC,CSFSSLSYEQYF
-,TRBJ2-5,TRBV5-1,-,TGCGCCAGCAGCATGAAAGAGACCCAGTACTTC,CASSMKETQYF
few,TRBJ2-2,TRBV6-1,-,TGTGCGGGACTGACGAGCACCGGGGAGCTGTTTTTT,CAGLTSTGELFF
few,TRBJ2-3,TRBV6-1,-,TGTGCCAGCATCCCCCCCTTCGGGGCAGATACGCAGTATTTT,CASIPPFGADTQYF
many,TRBJ2-2,TRBV7-2,-,TGTGCCAGCAGCCACCGTCGGCGCGACACCGGGGAGCTGTTTTTT,CASSHRRRDTGELFF
many,TRBJ2-7,TRBV29-1,-,TGCAGCGTTGCATGGGGGCGGATTAAGTCTAGCCGCTCCTACGAGCAGTACTTC,CSVAWGRIKSSRSYEQYF
-,TRBJ2-5,TRBV7-6,-,TGTGCCAGCAGCCCGGGGACGCCTCGGGAGACCCAGTACTTC,CASSPGTPRETQYF
many,TRBJ2-1,TRBV12-3/TRBV12-4,-,TGTGCCAGCAGTTTTCTTCGATACAATGAGCAGTTCTTC,CASSFLRYNEQFF
-,TRBJ1-1,TRBV27,-,TGTGCCAGCAGTTTTGATGTTTCAACTGAAGCTTTCTTT,CASSFDVSTEAFF
-,TRBJ2-5,TRBV7-2,TRBD2,TGTGCCAGCAGCTGGAGACTAGCGGGAGTAGAACAAGAGACCCAGTACTTC,CASSWRLAGVEQETQYF
-,TRBJ2-1,TRBV27,-,TGTGCCAGCAGTTGGGGCGGTGGGACCAGCTCCTACAATGAGCAGTTCTTC,CASSWGGGTSSYNEQFF
-,TRBJ1-2,TRBV28,-,TGTGCCAGCAGTTTGAGTGAACGAGGTGGCTACACCTTC,CASSLSERGGYTF
many,TRBJ2-3,TRBV20-1,-,TGCAGTGCTAGATCGCTTGCGGGGATGCCAGATACGCAGTATTTT,CSARSLAGMPDTQYF
few,TRBJ2-7,TRBV27,-,TGTGCCAGCAGTATGGGGACCTCGGGCTACGAGCAGTACTTC,CASSMGTSGYEQYF
many,TRBJ2-7,TRBV10-3,TRBD2,TGTGCCATCAGTGACCGGACTAGCGGGAACACCGAGCAGTACTTC,CAISDRTSGNTEQYF
-,TRBJ2-1,TRBV19,-,TGTGCCAGTAGTAGCAGAGAGACCGCCTACAATGAGCAGTTCTTC,CASSSRETAYNEQFF
many,TRBJ2-1,TRBV20-1,TRBD2,TGCAGTGCTGGAAGTGGGAGGGCCTTCGATGAGCAGTTCTTC,CSAGSGRAFDEQFF
many,TRBJ2-2,TRBV7-2,-,TGTGCCAGCAGCCGAGACAGGACCGACACCGGGGAGCTGTTTTTT,CASSRDRTDTGELFF
many,TRBJ2-1,TRBV4-1,TRBD2,TGCGCCAGCAGCCAAGTAACTAGCGGGTATTACAATGAGCAGTTCTTC,CASSQVTSGYYNEQFF
many,TRBJ2-3,TRBV6-1,TRBD1,TGTGCCAGCAGCGTCTCCGGGACAGGGCCTTGGGATACGCAGTATTTT,CASSVSGTGPWDTQYF
many,TRBJ2-7,TRBV3-1,TRBD2,TGTGCCAGCAGCCCGCACGGGGGGAACTACGAGCAGTACTTC,CASSPHGGNYEQYF
-,TRBJ2-5,TRBV9,-,TGTGCCAGCAGCGTAGCTACGGTTGGAGAGACCCAGTACTTC,CASSVATVGETQYF
many,TRBJ1-1,TRBV9,-,TGTGCCAGCAGCGTAGGAACGGGGACTGAAGCTTTCTTT,CASSVGTGTEAFF
few,TRBJ1-1,TRBV6-1,-,TGTGCCAGCATGGAGGTAATCACTGAAGCTTTCTTT,CASMEVITEAFF
-,TRBJ2-1,TRBV29-1,-,TGCAGCGTTGCCAGGGGAGACTACGAGCAGTTCTTC,CSVARGDYEQFF
few,TRBJ1-2,TRBV29-1,-,TGCAGCGTTGAAACCCCCGGACCGCCAAATGGCTACACCTTC,CSVETPGPPNGYTF
many,TRBJ2-7,TRBV11-1,-,TGTGCCAGCAGCCCGATGGGTTCCGAGCAGTACTTC,CASSPMGSEQYF